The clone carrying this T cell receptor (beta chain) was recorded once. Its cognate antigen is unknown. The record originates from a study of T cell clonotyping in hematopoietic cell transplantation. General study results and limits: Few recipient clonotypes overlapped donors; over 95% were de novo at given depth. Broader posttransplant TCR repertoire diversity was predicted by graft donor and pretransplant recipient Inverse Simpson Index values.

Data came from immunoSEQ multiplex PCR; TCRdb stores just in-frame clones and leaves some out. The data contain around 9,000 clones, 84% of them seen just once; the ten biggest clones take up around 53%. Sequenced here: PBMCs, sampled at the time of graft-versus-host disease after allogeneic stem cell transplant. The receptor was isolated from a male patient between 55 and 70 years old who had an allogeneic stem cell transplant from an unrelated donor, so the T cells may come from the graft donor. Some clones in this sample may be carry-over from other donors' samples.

CDR3 coding DNA: TGTGCCAGCAGCAAGCGAGTGTGGGGGCGCGGAGAGACCCAGTACTTC. Translated, it gives CASSKRVWGRGETQYF. The chain joins TRBV21-1 to TRBJ2-5; the table names TRBD1, a call not compared with the DNA. TRBV21-1 has pseudogene status. The CDR3 totals 16 residues.